Following are 9 T cell receptor beta chains from one sample sequenced in a study of T cell clonality in common variable immunodeficiency. TCRdb keeps only in-frame clones here, not all; method: immunoSEQ multiplex PCR. The repertoire yields about 35,000 clones, none seen only once; the top ten contain 8% to 10%. Sequenced: peripheral blood mononuclear cells. The receptor source for this set is a person between 18 and 69 years old in good health.

The table lists this clone with many counts. The CDR3 end falls 3 residues outside the read, so it is completed with the germline J gene. The genes are TRBV20-1 and TRBJ2-3; 15 bases are a match to TRBD2. The CDR3 is made up of 15 amino acids. V lost 3 bases and J lost 4; bases outside the gene matches: 2. Germline CDR1 reads DFQATT; CDR2 reads SNEGSKA (reference sequence). The CDR3 reads CSARWTSGRADTQYF. The DNA read from the CDR3 is TGCAGTGCTAGGTGGACTAGCGGGAGGGCAGATACG.

This clone was counted a few times. The read ends 3 residues before the CDR3 terminus; that terminus is restored from the germline J gene. This sequence joins TRBV2 and TRBJ2-3; D uncertain. The germline gives CDR1 SNHLY, CDR2 FYNNEI. CDR3 size: 15 residues. The CDR3 here is CASSVLGQSNQPQYF. CDR3 bases read: TGTGCCAGCAGTGTTTTAGGGCAAAGCAATCAGCCG.

This clone was observed many times. The part of the CDR3 DNA that was read is TGCGCCAGCAGCCAAGGGTGGGGGACAGGAAATTCACCC. It codes for CASSQGWGTGNSP. The entire CDR3 protein is CASSQGWGTGNSPLHF. The chain employs TRBV4-1 and TRBJ1-6; TRBD1 matches 8 bases. The CDR3 end is not reached by the read, which stops 3 residues before it; the germline J gene fills it in. V lost 1 base, J lost 7 bases, and 6 bases stayed unmatched. CDR3 length: 16 residues. In germline, CDR1 is MGHRA, CDR2 YSYEKL.

The table lists this clone with many counts. The read halts 3 residues ahead of the CDR3 end, with the missing end drawn from the germline J gene. The genes are TRBV5-4 and TRBJ2-2, with D tentatively TRBD2 (6 bases). CDR1 SGHNT and CDR2 YYREEE come from the germline V gene (reference sequence). The CDR3 is 15 residues long. The covered CDR3 bases are TGTGCCAGCAGTTCGGGCGGGGCTAATAATGAAAAG. Encoded protein: CASSSGGANNEK. The CDR3 in its entirety is CASSSGGANNEKLFF.

This clone was recorded at least ten times. The missing CDR3 end, 3 residues past where the read stops, is filled in from the germline J gene. This sequence joins TRBV5-1 and TRBJ2-7, with 7 positions matching TRBD2. Germline V CDR1 and CDR2: SGHRS, YFSETQ. V lost 0 bases and J lost 6; bases outside the gene matches: 6. CDR3 size: 14 residues. The CDR3 region is CASSLGGGKSEQYF. Partial CDR3 DNA: TGCGCCAGCAGCTTGGGGGGGGGAAAAAGCGAG.

This clone was counted between two and nine times. The CDR3 end is not reached by the read, which stops 3 residues before it; the germline J gene fills it in. Other DNA sequences within the sample encode an identical CDR3. V usage is TRBV7-9 and J usage is TRBJ1-1; no reliable D call. CDR1 and CDR2 from the germline V gene are SEHNR and FQNEAQ (reference sequence). This CDR3 is built from 11 residues. Incomplete CDR3 DNA: TGTGCCAGCAGGGGCCAAGAGACC. It specifies CASRGQET. The full CDR3 protein is CASRGQETAFF.

This clone occurred many times. The CDR3 end lies 3 residues beyond the end of the read and is filled in from the germline J gene. V usage is TRBV19 and J usage is TRBJ1-1; TRBD1 might be the D (5 bases). The CDR3 covers 12 residues. Germline CDR1 reads LNHDA; CDR2 reads SQIVND (reference sequence). This chain's CDR3 is CASSRKGSPAFF. The CDR3 bases that were read are TGTGCCAGTAGTAGAAAGGGGTCCCCA.

This clone was recorded many times. The CDR3 extends 3 residues past the end of the read, so its final part is completed from the germline J gene. The chain links TRBV30 to TRBJ2-5, with a weak D call TRBD2 (6 bases). The V end lost 3 bases, the J end lost 5 bases, and 10 bases lay between the germline ends. CDR1 is GTSNPN, CDR2 SVGIG, per germline (reference sequence). The CDR3 spans 12 residues. CDR3 residues: CAWSRGMETQYF. The CDR3 DNA, read in part, is TGTGCCTGGAGCCGGGGGATGGAGACC. Full variable domain (outside the CDR3, taken from reference TRBV30 and TRBJ2-5): SQTIHQWPATLVQPVGSPLSLECTVEGTSNPNLYWYRQAAGRGLQLLFYSVGIGQISSEVPQNLSASRPQDRQFILSSKKLLLSDSGFYLCAWSRGMETQYFGPGTRLLVL.

At least ten counts were recorded for this clone. Sequencing ends 3 residues short of the CDR3 end; the germline J gene provides the rest. The V gene is TRBV7-8, the J gene TRBJ1-1, with 9 bases matching TRBD1. The CDR3 runs 15 residues. Germline loops: CDR1 SGHVS, CDR2 FQNEAQ. The V segment lost 4 bases and the J segment 5 bases; nucleotides outside the gene matches: 8. The DNA read from the CDR3 is TGTGCCAGCAGCTGGGCCGGGACAGGGTATACTGAA. Residues: CASSWAGTGYTE. The full CDR3 protein is CASSWAGTGYTEAFF. The full variable domain, its missing parts supplied by reference TRBV7-8 and TRBJ1-1, is GAGVSQSPRYKVAKRGQDVALRCDPISGHVSLFWYQQALGQGPEFLTYFQNEAQLDKSGLPSDRFFAERPEGSVSTLKIQRTQQEDSAVYLCASSWAGTGYTEAFFGQGTRLTVV.